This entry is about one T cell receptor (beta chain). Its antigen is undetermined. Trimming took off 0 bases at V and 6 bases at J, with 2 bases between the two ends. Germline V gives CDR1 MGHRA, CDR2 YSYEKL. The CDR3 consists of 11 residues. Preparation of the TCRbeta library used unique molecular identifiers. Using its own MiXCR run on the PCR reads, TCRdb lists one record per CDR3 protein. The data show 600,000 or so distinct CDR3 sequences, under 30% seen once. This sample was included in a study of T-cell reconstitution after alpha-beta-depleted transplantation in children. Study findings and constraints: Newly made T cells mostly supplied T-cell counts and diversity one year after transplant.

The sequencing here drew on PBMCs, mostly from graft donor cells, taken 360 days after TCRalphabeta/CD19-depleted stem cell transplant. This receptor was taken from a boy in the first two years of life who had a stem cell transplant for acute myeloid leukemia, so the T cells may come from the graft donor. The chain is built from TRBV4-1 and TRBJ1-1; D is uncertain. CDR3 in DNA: TGCGCCAGCAGCCAAGATCCTGAAGCTTTCTTT. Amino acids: CASSQDPEAFF.